This TCR beta chain was profiled in a study of blood T cell repertoires in COVID-19. Turning to the study itself: The origin of the acute and convalescent COVID-19 samples was the United States, Italy and Spain. The analysed material was cDNA or gDNA that came from T cells, B-cell-depleted T cells, or PBMCs.

The CDR3 sequence is 14 residues long. With 3 bases removed from V and 7 bases from J, the gap between germline ends came to 19 bases. Germline CDR1 GTSNPN, CDR2 SVGIG (reference sequence). As processed by the authors: Amplification of reference gene primers provided the estimated nucleated cell counts. Clones were read by immunoSEQ multiplex PCR, and TCRdb kept only the in-frame ones, dropping some. For V, J and clone size, that table is used; D and trimming come from the DNA. The table shows some 220,000 clones, with 80% to 90% occurring only once. The genes are TRBV30 and TRBJ2-7; TRBD2 is a possible D gene (5 bases). The clonotype was recovered from a man aged 45-65 years who had recovered from COVID-19. Source material: peripheral blood. CDR3 sequence: CAWRQRQRNLEQYF. CDR3 in DNA: TGTGCCTGGAGACAACGCCAGCGGAACTTGGAGCAGTACTTC.